This passage covers 16 T cell receptor beta chains from one sample sequenced in a study of Tregs in tolerant kidney transplant recipients (dated by TCRdb to about 2019). What these receptors recognize is not known. Receptors were amplified or captured by the immunoSEQ multiplex PCR assay. TCRdb limited this immuneACCESS table to in-frame rearrangements with V and J called. A share of clones is missing; checked studies link under half to unresolved V genes, and the rest is unexplained. The sample table holds thousands of clones. Around 6% of the sample is taken by the ten largest. According to the study, the label for this sample's time point signals: blood sample drawn before combined kidney and bone marrow transplant. In bulk CFSE mixed lymphocyte reactions, CFSE-labeled recipient PBMCs were cocultured with irradiated donor PBMCs for over 5 days, then stained for CD3/CD4/CD8 and FACS-sorted. Sequences were derived from CD8+ T cells from blood cultured with allogeneic cells, sampled before the transplant. The receptors derive from a human patient who received a combined kidney and bone marrow transplant.

This clone is classed as medium-sized by frequency. From the germline J gene comes the end of the CDR3, since the read stops 3 residues before it. The chain links TRBV5-1 to TRBJ1-2; D ambiguous. Germline V gene lookup returns CDR1 SGHRS and CDR2 YFSETQ. Trimming stripped 4 bases from V and 4 bases from J, with 29 bases between. The CDR3 extends over 19 amino acids. The part of the CDR3 DNA that was read is TGCGCCAGCAGCCCAGGATTAGTGGTTCCACCGGAGAACGTCTATGGC. Its protein product is CASSPGLVVPPENVYG. The full CDR3 sequence reads CASSPGLVVPPENVYGYTF.

Worth noting for this clone: The CDR3 end falls 3 residues outside the read, so it is completed with the germline J gene. The chain couples TRBV2 to TRBJ2-5, with 8 bases identical to TRBD2. V was pared by 3 bases and J by 1 base, with 7 bases of the junction left unmatched. CDR1 is SNHLY and CDR2 is FYNNEI in the germline V gene. The length of the CDR3 is 16 residues. CDR3: CASSEVGGGSQETQYF. Incomplete CDR3 DNA: TGTGCCAGCAGTGAGGTTGGCGGGGGGTCCCAAGAGACC.

This clone is medium-sized by frequency. The read ends 3 residues shy of where the CDR3 ends; the end is completed using the germline J gene. This chain uses TRBV7-9 with TRBJ2-3; 8 bases are shared with TRBD2. There are 15 residues in the CDR3. J was trimmed by 2 bases and V by 4 bases; bases with no gene match: 5. Germline V gene data show CDR1 as SEHNR and CDR2 as FQNEAQ (reference sequence). Partial CDR3 DNA: TGTGCCAGCAGCTCCCTAGCGGGTTACACAGATACG. This codes for CASSSLAGYTDT. The whole CDR3 sequence reads CASSSLAGYTDTQYF. The whole variable domain, filled in from reference TRBV7-9 and TRBJ2-3, reads DTGVSQNPRHKITKRGQNVTFRCDPISEHNRLYWYRQTLGQGPEFLTYFQNEAQLEKSRLLSDRFSAERPKGSFSTLEIQRTEQGDSAMYLCASSSLAGYTDTQYFGPGTRLTVL.

On this clone itself: The CDR3 end falls 3 residues outside the read, so it is completed with the germline J gene. The chain combines TRBV19 with TRBJ2-7; no firm D call. V was cut by 3 bases and J by 0 bases, with 9 bases left in between. CDR1 is LNHDA and CDR2 is SQIVND in the germline V gene (reference sequence). The CDR3 loop spans 14 amino acids. Incomplete CDR3 DNA: TGTGCCAGTAGTATTGTGGCTGGCTCCTACGAG. It translates to CASSIVAGSYE. The complete CDR3 sequence is CASSIVAGSYEQYF.

For this clone: The CDR3 goes on 3 residues after the read ends, and that part is filled in from the germline J gene. The V and J genes are TRBV2 and TRBJ1-1; 7 bases are a match to TRBD1. The CDR3 contains 14 residues. Germline V gene sequence: CDR1 SNHLY, CDR2 FYNNEI. The J segment lost 1 base and the V segment lost 6 bases, leaving 5 bases of the junction unmatched. Here the CDR3 reads CASSRDSSNTEAFF. The covered CDR3 bases are TGTGCCAGCAGCCGGGACAGCTCGAACACTGAA.

As for this clone: The DNA ends 3 residues before the CDR3 does, and the rest of the CDR3 is filled in from the germline J gene. J is TRBJ1-6 and V is TRBV10-3; 7 positions match TRBD1. The germline gives CDR1 ENHRY, CDR2 SYGVKD. CDR3 length: 17 residues. The J segment lost 3 bases and the V segment lost 3 bases, leaving 8 bases of the junction unmatched. The CDR3 region is CAISDLNRDSYNSPLHF. CDR3 bases read: TGTGCCATCAGTGACCTGAATCGGGACAGCTATAATTCACCC.

This clone is classed as large (0.1 to 1%) by frequency. The read is 3 residues too short to cover the CDR3 end, so that end is filled in from the germline J gene. The J gene is TRBJ2-7, the V gene TRBV6-1; 12 bases are shared with TRBD2. The V gene end was trimmed by 6 bases and the J gene end by 1 base; junction bases not matched to a gene: 4. The CDR3 covers 15 residues. CDR1 is MNHNS, CDR2 SASEGT, per germline. The CDR3 bases that were read are TGTGCCAGCAGGGAACTAGCGGGAGGATCCTACGAG. Its protein product is CASRELAGGSYE. The CDR3, in full, reads CASRELAGGSYEQYF.

In the case of this clone: The junction departs from the called germline gene at one end, perhaps through a read error. The sequence runs out 3 residues before the end of the CDR3; the remainder is reconstructed from the germline J gene. The chain combines TRBV4-2 with TRBJ1-2; TRBD1 agrees at 7 bases. The germline CDR1 and CDR2 sequences are LGHNA and YNFKEQ. This CDR3 is 14 amino acids long. CDR3 in amino acids: CASSPARGPYGYTF. Partial CDR3 DNA: TGCGCCAGCAGCCCGGCGAGGGGGCCCTATGGC.

Of note for this clone: The CDR3 is cut off 3 residues early in the read; its end comes from the germline J gene. The chain joins TRBV11-2 to TRBJ2-3, with D hard to call. V lost 7 bases and J 0 bases, leaving 8 bases between the germline ends. The CDR3 sequence is 13 residues long. Germline CDR1 and CDR2: SGHAT and FQNNGV. CDR3 bases read: TGTGCCAGCACCCTGTTCAGCACAGATACG. This codes for CASTLFSTDT. The whole CDR3 region reads CASTLFSTDTQYF.

In terms of frequency, this clone is medium-sized. From the germline J gene comes the end of the CDR3, since the read stops 3 residues before it. The genes are TRBV29-1 and TRBJ2-7, with 11 nucleotides matching TRBD1. The V segment lost 3 bases and the J segment 3 bases; nucleotides outside the gene matches: 1. The CDR3 is 13 residues long. The germline V gene has CDR1 SQVTM and CDR2 ANQGSEA. CDR3 region: CSVEGTGGYEQYF. CDR3 bases read: TGCAGCGTTGAGGGGACAGGGGGCTACGAG.

Worth noting for this clone: The CDR3 goes on 3 residues after the read ends, and that part is filled in from the germline J gene. The V and J genes are TRBV2 and TRBJ2-1; possible D gene TRBD1, 6 bases. Trimming removed 5 bases from V and 7 bases from J, with 6 bases in between. Germline CDR1 is SNHLY and CDR2 is FYNNEI. This CDR3 is built from 11 residues. CDR3 DNA, as far as it was read: TGTGCCAGCAGTAGGGGGAATGAG. Translated: CASSRGNE. From start to end, the CDR3 is CASSRGNEQFF.

Regarding this clone: The read terminates 3 residues ahead of where the CDR3 ends, so the germline J gene completes it. This chain uses TRBV20-1 with TRBJ2-6, with D possibly TRBD1 on 6 matching bases. The CDR3 covers 15 residues. Looked up from germline, CDR1 is DFQATT and CDR2 is SNEGSKA (reference sequence). Trimming removed 6 bases at V and 0 bases at J, with 12 bases between. The part of the CDR3 DNA that was read is TGCAGTGCCCTGGACAGCTACTCTGGGGCCAACGTC. This translates into CSALDSYSGANV. The full CDR3 reads CSALDSYSGANVLTF.

In terms of frequency, this clone is medium-sized (0.01 to 0.1%). The read terminates 3 residues ahead of where the CDR3 ends, so the germline J gene completes it. The chain uses TRBV30 and TRBJ2-1; the D gene could be TRBD1 or TRBD2 (5 bases each). Germline V gene sequence: CDR1 GTSNPN, CDR2 SVGIG (reference sequence). V was cut by 0 bases and J by 8 bases, with 11 bases left in between. This CDR3 spans 13 amino acids. The covered CDR3 bases are TGTGCCTGGAGTGTATTGCAGGGAGATGAG. Protein product: CAWSVLQGDE. In full, the CDR3 is CAWSVLQGDEQFF.

On this clone: The read gets to within 3 residues of the CDR3 end, and the germline J gene fills in the rest. This chain uses TRBV7-2 with TRBJ2-5; D perhaps matches TRBD1 (6 bases). V lost 1 base, J lost 5 bases, and 14 bases lay in between. The germline V gene has CDR1 SGHTA and CDR2 FQGNSA. The CDR3 is made up of 15 amino acids. The covered CDR3 bases are TGTGCCAGCAGCTTAGGGTCTCGGACAGCGGAGACC. Encoded protein: CASSLGSRTAET. The full CDR3 protein reads CASSLGSRTAETQYF.

Frequency places this clone as medium-sized (0.01 to 0.1%). The sequenced fragment ends 3 residues before the CDR3 boundary, so the rest is inferred from the germline J gene. This chain uses TRBV5-1 with TRBJ1-2; TRBD1 matches at 9 bases. There are 14 residues in the CDR3. Germline loops: CDR1 SGHRS, CDR2 YFSETQ. With 4 bases clipped from V and 4 bases from J, the junction kept 5 bases outside the gene matches. The CDR3 region is CASSDGQGSYGYTF. CDR3 bases read: TGCGCCAGCAGCGACGGACAGGGGAGCTATGGC.

Judged by frequency, this clone is medium-sized. The DNA ends 3 residues before the CDR3 does, and the rest of the CDR3 is filled in from the germline J gene. The chain joins TRBV10-3 to TRBJ2-3, with TRBD1 as a possible D gene (5 bases). Germline values: CDR1 ENHRY, CDR2 SYGVKD. This CDR3 contains 13 residues. V gave up 8 bases and J gave up 3 bases, with 12 bases separating them. This chain's CDR3 is CAIPAGLTDTQYF. The sequenced part of the CDR3 DNA is TGTGCCATCCCGGCAGGGTTGACAGATACG.